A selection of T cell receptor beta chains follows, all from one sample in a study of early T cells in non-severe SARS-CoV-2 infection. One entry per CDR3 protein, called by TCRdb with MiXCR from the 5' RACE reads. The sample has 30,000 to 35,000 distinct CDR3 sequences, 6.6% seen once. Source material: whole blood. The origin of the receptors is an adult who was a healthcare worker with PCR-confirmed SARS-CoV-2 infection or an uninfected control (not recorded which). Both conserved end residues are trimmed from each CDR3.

CDR3aa: ASSGTGGNTIY
v_gene: TRBV2
j_gene: TRBJ1-3

CDR3aa: ASSQLQVYGYT
v_gene: TRBV3-1
j_gene: TRBJ1-2

CDR3aa: SVQKQFDQPQH
v_gene: TRBV29-1
j_gene: TRBJ1-5

CDR3aa: ASSPTSGSYNEQF
v_gene: TRBV3-1
j_gene: TRBJ2-1

CDR3aa: ASSLGGPSPDY
v_gene: TRBV7-9
j_gene: TRBJ2-3

CDR3aa: SARDGEAFSSYNEQF
v_gene: TRBV20-1
j_gene: TRBJ2-1

CDR3aa: SASDDTRDPYNSPLH
v_gene: TRBV20-1
j_gene: TRBJ1-6

CDR3aa: ASSLEGLRYEQY
v_gene: TRBV28
j_gene: TRBJ2-7

CDR3aa: ASSQVAGLRYNEQF
v_gene: TRBV4-1
j_gene: TRBJ2-1

CDR3aa: ASSLGGYGEQF
v_gene: TRBV7-6
j_gene: TRBJ2-1

CDR3aa: ASSKGQGFLYYGYT
v_gene: TRBV6-5
j_gene: TRBJ1-2

CDR3aa: ASSLGREYEQY
v_gene: TRBV7-8
j_gene: TRBJ2-7

CDR3aa: SARGGGRIYNEQF
v_gene: TRBV20-1
j_gene: TRBJ2-1

CDR3aa: SARDPGQLNQPQH
v_gene: TRBV20-1
j_gene: TRBJ1-5

CDR3aa: ASSSQGAGNQPQH
v_gene: TRBV6-5
j_gene: TRBJ1-5

CDR3aa: ASSVSSTYEQY
v_gene: TRBV28
j_gene: TRBJ2-7

CDR3aa: ASSQTYGGLVGRGSNEQF
v_gene: TRBV4-2
j_gene: TRBJ2-1

CDR3aa: ASSSQGTEQF
v_gene: TRBV5-4
j_gene: TRBJ2-1

CDR3aa: ASSLANTGELF
v_gene: TRBV27
j_gene: TRBJ2-2

CDR3aa: SVDSWREGLTDTQY
v_gene: TRBV29-1
j_gene: TRBJ2-3

CDR3aa: ASSPQGYTEAF
v_gene: TRBV7-9
j_gene: TRBJ1-1

CDR3aa: SWRGTGVQDTQY
v_gene: TRBV29-1
j_gene: TRBJ2-3

CDR3aa: ASSPGTPIAKNIQY
v_gene: TRBV13
j_gene: TRBJ2-4

CDR3aa: ASSLRLGQGDNEQF
v_gene: TRBV7-3
j_gene: TRBJ2-1

CDR3aa: ASRPSGLGADTQY
v_gene: TRBV5-6
j_gene: TRBJ2-3

CDR3aa: ASSSGHSYYGYT
v_gene: TRBV27
j_gene: TRBJ1-2

CDR3aa: AWTESTYNSPLH
v_gene: TRBV30
j_gene: TRBJ1-6

CDR3aa: ASSYLSGSTGELF
v_gene: TRBV6-6
j_gene: TRBJ2-2

CDR3aa: ASKVGAACYEQY
v_gene: TRBV27
j_gene: TRBJ2-7

CDR3aa: ASSQAWHSYEQY
v_gene: TRBV4-1
j_gene: TRBJ2-7

CDR3aa: AAHSGGETF
v_gene: TRBV10-3
j_gene: TRBJ1-1

CDR3aa: ASRGTGDQPQH
v_gene: TRBV19
j_gene: TRBJ1-5

CDR3aa: ASSLRGSLYEQY
v_gene: TRBV28
j_gene: TRBJ2-7

CDR3aa: ASSLRVGDEQF
v_gene: TRBV7-2
j_gene: TRBJ2-1

CDR3aa: SVELLWTGGQLNNEQF
v_gene: TRBV29-1
j_gene: TRBJ2-1

CDR3aa: ASSQLRSTDTQY
v_gene: TRBV16
j_gene: TRBJ2-3

CDR3aa: SARLAYLQETQY
v_gene: TRBV20-1
j_gene: TRBJ2-5

CDR3aa: ATQREGSYEQY
v_gene: TRBV6-6
j_gene: TRBJ2-7